One sample yielded the 8 T cell receptor beta chains listed below, sequenced in a study of long-term antiretroviral therapy in people with HIV. Researchers ran immunoSEQ v3.0 at survey level. Using immunoSEQ multiplex PCR, the repertoire was profiled, and TCRdb retains in-frame clones only, with some absent. The sample lists about 40,000 clones; more than 70% were seen once. The sample was unsorted PBMCs, taken 3.1 years after starting antiretroviral therapy. The receptors were sampled from a woman aged 45-59 years with HIV.

This chain joins TRBV11-2 and TRBJ2-5; 8 bases align to TRBD1. Losses at the gene ends were 1 base for V and 4 bases for J; bases not matched to a gene: 5. This CDR3 spans 15 amino acids. Germline V gene lookup returns CDR1 SGHAT and CDR2 FQNNGV. The CDR3 protein is CASSLGGQGAETQYF. For the CDR3, the DNA is TGTGCCAGCAGCTTAGGGGGGCAGGGGGCAGAGACCCAGTACTTC.

This chain connects TRBV30 to TRBJ1-5; D may be TRBD1 (6 bases). CDR3 length: 15 amino acids. The germline V gene encodes CDR1 GTSNPN and CDR2 SVGIG (reference sequence). Trimming pared 2 bases from V and 3 bases from J, leaving 14 bases between. The CDR3 loop reads CAWSPNTGPNQPQHF. CDR3 nucleotides: TGTGCCTGGAGTCCTAATACAGGGCCCAATCAGCCCCAGCATTTT.

The V gene is TRBV29-1, the J gene TRBJ1-2; D is uncertain. Germline V gene lookup returns CDR1 SQVTM and CDR2 ANQGSEA. V lost 0 bases, J lost 7 bases, and 12 bases lay in between. The CDR3 is 13 residues long. The DNA of the CDR3 is TGCAGCGTTGAAGATCTGTTGGGCGTTGGCTACACCTTC. Amino acids: CSVEDLLGVGYTF.

The gene calls are TRBV30 and TRBJ1-2; 7 bases match TRBD1. The germline V gene encodes CDR1 GTSNPN and CDR2 SVGIG (reference sequence). The CDR3 runs to 16 residues. V lost 3 bases and J lost 3; bases outside the gene matches: 13. The CDR3 DNA reads TGTGCCTGGAGCGGGTGGGGGACAGCGTACGACTATGGCTACACCTTC. This sequence encodes CAWSGWGTAYDYGYTF.

The rearrangement joins TRBV7-2 to TRBJ2-2; D not certain. Trimming took off 5 bases at V and 0 bases at J, with 13 bases between the two ends. The CDR3 loop spans 16 amino acids. Per germline, CDR1 SGHTA and CDR2 FQGNSA. The CDR3 loop is CASSPESPTNTGELFF. The CDR3 DNA is TGTGCCAGCAGCCCCGAGTCGCCGACGAACACCGGGGAGCTGTTTTTT.

This chain joins TRBV6-1 and TRBJ2-7; TRBD1 matches at 7 bases. Germline loops: CDR1 MNHNS, CDR2 SASEGT. The CDR3 extends over 21 amino acids. V lost 2 bases and J lost 2; bases outside the gene matches: 24. As DNA, the CDR3 is TGTGCCAGCAGTGAATTCCCTCCCTATTCGACAGGGAAGGGTTCTCCCTACGAGCAGTACTTC. It codes for CASSEFPPYSTGKGSPYEQYF.

This rearrangement joins TRBV7-8 to TRBJ2-7; 11 nucleotides match TRBD1. The V segment lost 4 bases and the J segment 6 bases; nucleotides outside the gene matches: 8. The CDR3 extends over 15 amino acids. The germline V gene has CDR1 SGHVS and CDR2 FQNEAQ. The CDR3 region has the DNA TGTGCCAGCAGCTGGTCCGGGACAGGGGGTTCCGAGCAGTACTTC. It translates to CASSWSGTGGSEQYF.

The chain recombines TRBV14 with TRBJ2-1, with 12 bases fitting TRBD2. This CDR3 contains 15 residues. Trimming cost V 4 bases and J 8 bases; bases outside gene matches: 6. Per the germline V gene, CDR1 is SGHDN and CDR2 is FVKESK. CDR3 sequence: CASSPGLAGLHEQFF. The CDR3 DNA sequence: TGTGCCAGCAGCCCGGGACTAGCGGGTCTTCATGAGCAGTTCTTC.